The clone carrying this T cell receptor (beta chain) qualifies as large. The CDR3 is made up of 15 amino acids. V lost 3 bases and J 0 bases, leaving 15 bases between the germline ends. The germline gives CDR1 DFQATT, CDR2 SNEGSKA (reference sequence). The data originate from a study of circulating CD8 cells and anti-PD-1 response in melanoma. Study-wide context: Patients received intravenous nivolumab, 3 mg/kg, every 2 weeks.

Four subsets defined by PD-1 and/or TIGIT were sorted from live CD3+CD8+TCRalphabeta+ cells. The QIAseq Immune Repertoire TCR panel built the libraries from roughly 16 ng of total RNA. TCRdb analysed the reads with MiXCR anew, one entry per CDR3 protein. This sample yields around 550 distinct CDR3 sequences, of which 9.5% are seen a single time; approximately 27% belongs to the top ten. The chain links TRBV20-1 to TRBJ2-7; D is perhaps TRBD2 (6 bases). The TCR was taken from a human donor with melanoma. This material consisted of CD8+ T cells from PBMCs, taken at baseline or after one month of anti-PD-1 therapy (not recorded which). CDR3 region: CSARGRSHSSYEQYF. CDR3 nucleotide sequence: TGCAGTGCTAGGGGGAGGAGCCACAGCTCCTACGAGCAGTACTTC.